This T cell receptor (beta chain) comes out of a study of low-dose radiotherapy and immunotherapy resistance in tumors. This clonotype was counted only a few times. A far more abundant clone sits one base away, making this likely a read error. Looked up from germline, CDR1 is MDHEN and CDR2 is SYDVKM. V shed 2 bases and J 10 bases; nucleotides not matched to a gene: 11. The CDR3 spans 15 residues. Noted time point: after trial treatment. Treatment noted: LDRT plus nivolumab, ipilimumab, low-dose cyclophosphamide and aspirin (RACIN trial). Alpha and beta chains were covered, as first-strand cDNA relied on TRAV- and TRBV-specific primers. With a constant-region primer and a V-primer adapter, TCRs were subjected to roughly 18 PCR cycles of amplification. From the reads, TCRdb called clonotypes with MiXCR, one entry per CDR3 protein. The sample lists 31,000 or so distinct CDR3 sequences; roughly 49% were seen once.

Sequencing was performed on PBMCs, taken after low-dose radiotherapy plus immunotherapy. This receptor was taken from a male donor with gallbladder cancer. The V and J genes are TRBV28 and TRBJ2-1, with 7 bases fitting TRBD1. The DNA of the CDR3 is TGTGCCAGCAGTTTAAAAGGGGGCGCGGTCTACGAGCAGTTCTTC. Translation: CASSLKGGAVYEQFF.